Below are 23 T cell receptor beta chains sequenced from a single sample in a study of blood T cell repertoires in COVID-19. Assay used: immunoSEQ multiplex PCR; TCRdb lists only in-frame clones, some missing. The sample holds roughly 190,000 clones, 90% to 95% seen once. The specimen sequenced was peripheral blood. These receptors were collected from a man aged 30 to 45 with COVID-19, enrolled during active disease.

CDR3 nucleotides: TGTGCCAGCAGCTTAGGAGGGACGGGGGGTCAAGAGACCCAGTACTTC. Translation: CASSLGGTGGQETQYF. This chain uses TRBV11-3 with TRBJ2-5; the match to TRBD2 covers 7 bases. This CDR3 contains 16 residues. Germline lookup yields CDR1 SGHNT and CDR2 YENEEA. The trim removed 1 base at V and 2 bases at J, leaving 7 bases unmatched.

The J gene is TRBJ1-3, the V gene TRBV2; possible D gene TRBD1, 6 bases. CDR3 length: 14 residues. V was pared by 3 bases and J by 4 bases, with 10 bases between. CDR1 SNHLY and CDR2 FYNNEI come from the germline V gene. This chain's CDR3 is CASSEGTTGNTIYF. The CDR3 DNA is TGTGCCAGCAGTGAGGGGACAACAGGAAACACCATATATTTT. The variable domain in full, completed from reference TRBV2 and TRBJ1-3, reads EPEVTQTPSHQVTQMGQEVILRCVPISNHLYFYWYRQILGQKVEFLVSFYNNEISEKSEIFDDQFSVERPDGSNFTLKIRSTKLEDSAMYFCASSEGTTGNTIYFGEGSWLTVV.

The chain links TRBV5-1 to TRBJ1-2; D uncertain. This CDR3 has 13 amino acids. Trimming removed 0 bases from V and 0 bases from J, with 3 bases in between. The germline V gene encodes CDR1 SGHRS and CDR2 YFSETQ. In DNA form, the CDR3 reads TGCGCCAGCAGCTTGGAGCCTAACTATGGCTACACCTTC. Translation gives CASSLEPNYGYTF.

The rearrangement joins TRBV6-5 to TRBJ2-5; 8 bases line up with TRBD2. Germline V gene data show CDR1 as MNHEY and CDR2 as SVGAGI. This CDR3 is built from 14 residues. V was clipped by 5 bases and J by 1 base; unmatched bases: 3. CDR3 in DNA: TGTGCCAGCAGTAGCGGGGGCTCCCAAGAGACCCAGTACTTC. Amino acids: CASSSGGSQETQYF.

The chain has TRBV2 and TRBJ1-1, with a possible D match to TRBD1 (6 bases). The CDR3 is 14 residues long. Trimming removed 7 bases at V and 1 base at J, with 13 bases between. Looked up from germline, CDR1 is SNHLY and CDR2 is FYNNEI. CDR3: CASNNWGQNTEAFF. Written as DNA, the CDR3 is TGTGCCAGCAATAACTGGGGACAGAACACTGAAGCTTTCTTT.

The chain employs TRBV9 and TRBJ1-5; D is uncertain. Germline V gene lookup returns CDR1 SGDLS and CDR2 YYNGEE. V lost 0 bases and J 0 bases, leaving 13 bases between the germline ends. CDR3 size: 17 residues. The CDR3 DNA is TGTGCCAGCAGCGTAGTGTGTAGCACATATAGCAATCAGCCCCAGCATTTT. This codes for CASSVVCSTYSNQPQHF.

This chain links TRBV19 with TRBJ1-5, with 9 nucleotides matching TRBD1. This CDR3 has 14 amino acids. The germline CDR1 and CDR2 sequences are LNHDA and SQIVND (reference sequence). V shed 6 bases and J 5 bases; nucleotides not matched to a gene: 5. CDR3 sequence reads: CASSRGQGHQPQHF. CDR3 DNA: TGTGCCAGTAGCCGAGGACAGGGGCATCAGCCCCAGCATTTT.

This chain joins TRBV7-2 and TRBJ1-1, with a possible D match to TRBD1 (6 bases). This CDR3 has 14 residues. Germline assignment: CDR1 SGHTA and CDR2 FQGNSA. The V gene lost 8 bases and the J gene lost 4 bases, with 17 bases spanning the gap. CDR3 DNA sequence: TGTGCCAGCGGCCGGGACACGCGGTCCACTGAAGCTTTCTTT. Translation: CASGRDTRSTEAFF.

J is TRBJ2-4 and V is TRBV7-2; tentatively, D is TRBD1 (6 bases). Germline V gene data show CDR1 as SGHTA and CDR2 as FQGNSA. With 4 bases removed from V and 10 bases from J, the gap between germline ends came to 11 bases. This CDR3 contains 12 residues. The CDR3 DNA sequence: TGTGCCAGCAGCTCCCCACAGGGTATTCAGTACTTC. It translates to CASSSPQGIQYF. Full variable domain (remainder filled in from reference TRBV7-2 and TRBJ2-4): GAGVSQSPSNKVTEKGKDVELRCDPISGHTALYWYRQSLGQGLEFLIYFQGNSAPDKSGLPSDRFSAERTGGSVSTLTIQRTQQEDSAVYLCASSSPQGIQYFGAGTRLSVL.

This chain uses TRBV7-9 with TRBJ1-2; TRBD1 matches at 7 bases. The V segment lost 4 bases and the J segment 5 bases; nucleotides outside the gene matches: 4. Looked up from germline, CDR1 is SEHNR and CDR2 is FQNEAQ (reference sequence). CDR3 length equals 13 residues. This CDR3 reads CASSSGQYYGYTF. Here the CDR3 DNA reads TGTGCCAGCAGCTCGGGACAGTATTATGGCTACACCTTC.

The chain recombines TRBV9 with TRBJ1-2; perhaps TRBD1 as D (5 bases). The germline gives CDR1 SGDLS, CDR2 YYNGEE. The CDR3 is made up of 13 amino acids. V lost 2 bases and J lost 8, with 13 bases in between. The CDR3 DNA follows: TGTGCCAGCAGCGTCGTGGCGGGGCACGGCTACACCTTC. This translates into CASSVVAGHGYTF.

The chain carries TRBV7-3 and TRBJ2-7; TRBD2 matches at 9 bases. Germline assignment: CDR1 SGHTA and CDR2 FQGTGA. The CDR3 spans 14 residues. V lost 3 bases to trimming and J lost 2 bases; unmatched junction nucleotides: 2. As DNA, the CDR3 is TGTGCCAGCAGCTTGACTAGCGGAACCTACGAGCAGTACTTC. This codes for CASSLTSGTYEQYF.

The chain combines TRBV2 with TRBJ2-5; a possible D gene is TRBD1 (5 bases). There are 13 residues in the CDR3. V was clipped by 8 bases and J by 1 base, with 11 bases between them. The germline V gene has CDR1 SNHLY and CDR2 FYNNEI. The CDR3: CASGASRQETQYF. In DNA, the CDR3 is TGTGCCAGCGGGGCGAGTCGCCAAGAGACCCAGTACTTC.

The chain joins TRBV19 to TRBJ1-1; possible D gene TRBD1, 6 bases. The V gene lost 6 bases and the J gene lost 5 bases, with 22 bases spanning the gap. This CDR3 has 16 residues. The germline V gene has CDR1 LNHDA and CDR2 SQIVND (reference sequence). The DNA of the CDR3 is TGTGCCAGTAGGCATCGGGGGGCAGGGCAAGGGACTGAAGCTTTCTTT. Translating it yields CASRHRGAGQGTEAFF. Full variable domain (remainder filled in from reference TRBV19 and TRBJ1-1): DGGITQSPKYLFRKEGQNVTLSCEQNLNHDAMYWYRQDPGQGLRLIYYSQIVNDFQKGDIAEGYSVSREKKESFPLTVTSAQKNPTAFYLCASRHRGAGQGTEAFFGQGTRLTVV.

The chain is built from TRBV6-1 and TRBJ1-5, with D unresolved. The CDR3 consists of 15 residues. Per germline, CDR1 MNHNS and CDR2 SASEGT. V was clipped by 1 base and J by 9 bases, with 16 bases between them. The CDR3 region is CASSEVGHSLGPQHF. CDR3 DNA: TGTGCCAGCAGTGAAGTAGGTCACAGCCTTGGGCCCCAGCATTTT.

The chain uses TRBV7-9 and TRBJ2-5; tentatively, D is TRBD1 (6 bases). Germline CDR1 and CDR2: SEHNR and FQNEAQ (reference sequence). There are 14 residues in the CDR3. Trimming removed 0 bases from V and 5 bases from J, with 10 bases in between. CDR3 coding DNA: TGTGCCAGCAGCTTAGCTTCAGGGGCCGAGACCCAGTACTTC. Translating gives CASSLASGAETQYF. The complete variable domain, with remaining parts taken from reference TRBV7-9 and TRBJ2-5, reads DTGVSQNPRHKITKRGQNVTFRCDPISEHNRLYWYRQTLGQGPEFLTYFQNEAQLEKSRLLSDRFSAERPKGSFSTLEIQRTEQGDSAMYLCASSLASGAETQYFGPGTRLLVL.

V gene TRBV7-9 combines with J gene TRBJ2-7; TRBD2 matches at 8 bases. The junction had 3 bases not matched to a gene; V was cut back by 2 bases and J by 6 bases. Looked up from germline, CDR1 is SEHNR and CDR2 is FQNEAQ (reference sequence). The CDR3 contains 13 residues. In nucleotides, the CDR3 is TGTGCCAGCAGCTTAAGCGGGGGCGGCGAGCAGTACTTC. It yields the protein CASSLSGGGEQYF.

V usage is TRBV5-4 and J usage is TRBJ1-1; no reliable D call. This CDR3 comprises 13 residues. The germline V gene has CDR1 SGHNT and CDR2 YYREEE (reference sequence). V was cut by 4 bases and J by 4 bases, with 11 bases left in between. This chain's CDR3 is CASSQTVFTEAFF. For the CDR3, the DNA is TGTGCCAGCAGCCAAACAGTTTTCACTGAAGCTTTCTTT. Drawing the rest from reference TRBV5-4 and TRBJ1-1, the complete variable domain is ETGVTQSPTHLIKTRGQQVTLRCSSQSGHNTVSWYQQALGQGPQFIFQYYREEENGRGNFPPRFSGLQFPNYSSELNVNALELDDSALYLCASSQTVFTEAFFGQGTRLTVV.

In nucleotides, the CDR3 is TGTGCCAGCAGCCAACTACAGGGGCTCTCTGGCTACACCTTC. It specifies CASSQLQGLSGYTF. The chain combines TRBV7-2 with TRBJ1-2, with TRBD1 matching over 7 bases. This CDR3 spans 14 amino acids. Germline-derived CDR1 and CDR2 are SGHTA and FQGNSA. With 5 bases clipped from V and 7 bases from J, the junction kept 10 bases outside the gene matches.

V and J are TRBV3-1 (or the pseudogene TRBV3-2) and TRBJ2-1; 11 nucleotides line up with TRBD1. CDR3 length equals 17 residues. V dropped 2 bases and J dropped 4; count of bases not matched to a gene: 7. Germline CDR1 LGHDT, CDR2 YNNKEL (reference sequence). The CDR3: CASSQILGQGVYNEQFF. Written as DNA, the CDR3 is TGTGCCAGCAGCCAAATTTTGGGACAGGGGGTTTACAATGAGCAGTTCTTC.

The chain combines TRBV6-1 with TRBJ1-5; 9 bases map to TRBD1. CDR1 is MNHNS, CDR2 SASEGT, per germline. This CDR3 comprises 16 residues. V lost 4 bases to trimming and J lost 0 bases; unmatched junction nucleotides: 4. The DNA for the CDR3 is TGTGCCAGCAGTGGCGAACAGGGGGCTAGCAATCAGCCCCAGCATTTT. Translated: CASSGEQGASNQPQHF.

J is TRBJ1-2 and V is TRBV19, with 9 bases identical to TRBD1. Trimming removed 8 bases from V and 3 bases from J; junction bases left unmatched: 4. This CDR3 has 13 amino acids. CDR1 LNHDA and CDR2 SQIVND come from the germline V gene (reference sequence). As DNA, the CDR3 is TGTGCCAGTTCGACAGGGGGAGACTATGGCTACACCTTC. Protein: CASSTGGDYGYTF. The complete variable domain, with remaining parts taken from reference TRBV19 and TRBJ1-2, reads DGGITQSPKYLFRKEGQNVTLSCEQNLNHDAMYWYRQDPGQGLRLIYYSQIVNDFQKGDIAEGYSVSREKKESFPLTVTSAQKNPTAFYLCASSTGGDYGYTFGSGTRLTVV.

The chain joins TRBV6-5 to TRBJ2-3, with 7 nucleotides matching TRBD2. Germline CDR1 reads MNHEY; CDR2 reads SVGAGI. This CDR3 spans 14 amino acids. V shed 7 bases and J 0 bases; nucleotides not matched to a gene: 4. CDR3 in amino acids: CASTSGISTDTQYF. CDR3 bases: TGTGCCAGCACGAGCGGGATTAGCACAGATACGCAGTATTTT.